The rows below give T cell receptor beta chains drawn from one sample of a study of OX40 agonist ivuxolimab in advanced cancers. Assay: immunoSEQ multiplex PCR; the TCRdb copy retains only in-frame clones and omits some. The sample records tens of thousands of clones, 75% to 85% being singletons. The sequencing here drew on CD4+ or CD8+ T cells sorted from blood, taken in a trial of the OX40 agonist ivuxolimab. These TCRs come from an adult with an advanced solid tumor such as melanoma, head and neck, liver or kidney cancer. Each CDR3 is given with its conserved first and last residue. D genes are given only for firm matches.

v_call d_call cdr3_aa
TRBV14 TRBD2 CASRRAGGPYEQYF
TRBV27 TRBD2 CASSSWEGQRASDTQYF
TRBV6-1 TRBD1 CASSAWGQVRSGANVLTF
TRBV4-2 TRBD1 CASSPAGTGVQETQYF
TRBV6-1 TRBD1 CASSEIGRGPEAFF
TRBV19 . CASTPWAGSSGNTIYF
TRBV19 . CASSIDDSHRETQYF
TRBV18 . CASSLGGSTDTQYF
TRBV28 TRBD2 CATGGGSYEQYF
TRBV11-2 TRBD1 CASSWGQGALGDTEAFF